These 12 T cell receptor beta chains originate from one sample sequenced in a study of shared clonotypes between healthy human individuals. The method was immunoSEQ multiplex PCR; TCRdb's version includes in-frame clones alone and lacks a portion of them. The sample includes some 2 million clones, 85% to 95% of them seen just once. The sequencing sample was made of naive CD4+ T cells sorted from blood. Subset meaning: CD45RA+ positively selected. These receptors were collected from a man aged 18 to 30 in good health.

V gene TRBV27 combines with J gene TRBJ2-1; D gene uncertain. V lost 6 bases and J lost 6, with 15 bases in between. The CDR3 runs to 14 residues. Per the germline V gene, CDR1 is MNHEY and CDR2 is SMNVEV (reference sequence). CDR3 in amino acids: CASSRIGSFNEQFF. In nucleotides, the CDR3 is TGTGCCAGCAGCCGGATCGGGTCTTTCAATGAGCAGTTCTTC.

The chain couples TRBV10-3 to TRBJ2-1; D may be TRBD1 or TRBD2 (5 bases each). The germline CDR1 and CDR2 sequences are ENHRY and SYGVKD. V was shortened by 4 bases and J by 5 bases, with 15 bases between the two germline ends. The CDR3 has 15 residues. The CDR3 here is CAISALGPANNEQFF. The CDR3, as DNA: TGTGCCATCAGTGCTTTGGGACCAGCAAACAATGAGCAGTTCTTC.

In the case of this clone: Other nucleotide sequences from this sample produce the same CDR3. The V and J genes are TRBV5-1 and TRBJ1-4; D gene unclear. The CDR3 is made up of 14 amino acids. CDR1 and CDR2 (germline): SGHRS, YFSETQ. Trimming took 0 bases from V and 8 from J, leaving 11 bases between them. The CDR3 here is CASSLEQPNEKLFF. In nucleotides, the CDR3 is TGCGCCAGCAGCTTGGAACAGCCAAACGAAAAACTGTTTTTT.

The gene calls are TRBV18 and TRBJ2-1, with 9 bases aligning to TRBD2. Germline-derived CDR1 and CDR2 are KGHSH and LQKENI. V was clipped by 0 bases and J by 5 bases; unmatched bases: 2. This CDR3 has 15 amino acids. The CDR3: CASSPPGLANNEQFF. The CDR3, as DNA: TGTGCCAGCTCACCACCGGGACTAGCAAACAATGAGCAGTTCTTC.

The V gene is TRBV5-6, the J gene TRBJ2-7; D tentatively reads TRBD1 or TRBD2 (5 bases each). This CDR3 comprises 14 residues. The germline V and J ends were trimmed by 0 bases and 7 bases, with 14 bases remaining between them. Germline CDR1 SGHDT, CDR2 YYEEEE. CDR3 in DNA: TGTGCCAGCAGCTTGGTTGGGGGTCCGGCTGAGCAGTACTTC. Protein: CASSLVGGPAEQYF.

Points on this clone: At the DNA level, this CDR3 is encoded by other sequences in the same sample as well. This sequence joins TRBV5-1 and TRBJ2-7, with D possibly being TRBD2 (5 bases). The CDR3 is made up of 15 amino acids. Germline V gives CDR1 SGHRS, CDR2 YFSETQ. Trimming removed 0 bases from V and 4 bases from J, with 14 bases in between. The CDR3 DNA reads TGCGCCAGCAGCTTGGACGCGGGCGGGCCTTACGAGCAGTACTTC. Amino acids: CASSLDAGGPYEQYF.

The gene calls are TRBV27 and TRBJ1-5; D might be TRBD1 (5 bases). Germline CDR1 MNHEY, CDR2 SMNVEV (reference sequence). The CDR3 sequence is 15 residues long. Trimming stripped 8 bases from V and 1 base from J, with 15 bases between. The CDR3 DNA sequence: TGTGCCAGCGCCTCGACGTGGGGGAGCAATCAGCCCCAGCATTTT. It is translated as CASASTWGSNQPQHF.

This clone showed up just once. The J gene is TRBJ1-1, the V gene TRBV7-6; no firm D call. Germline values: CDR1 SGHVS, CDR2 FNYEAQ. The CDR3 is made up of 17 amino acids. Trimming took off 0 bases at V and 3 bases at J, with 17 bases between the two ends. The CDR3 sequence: CASSLARAAHGHTEAFF. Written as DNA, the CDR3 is TGTGCCAGCAGCTTAGCGAGGGCAGCCCACGGGCACACTGAAGCTTTCTTT.

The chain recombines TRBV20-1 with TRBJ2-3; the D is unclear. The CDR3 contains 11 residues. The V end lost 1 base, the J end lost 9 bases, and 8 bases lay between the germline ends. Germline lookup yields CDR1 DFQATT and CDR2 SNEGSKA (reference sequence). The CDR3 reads CSARGAGTQYF. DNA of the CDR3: TGCAGTGCTAGAGGGGCAGGAACGCAGTATTTT.

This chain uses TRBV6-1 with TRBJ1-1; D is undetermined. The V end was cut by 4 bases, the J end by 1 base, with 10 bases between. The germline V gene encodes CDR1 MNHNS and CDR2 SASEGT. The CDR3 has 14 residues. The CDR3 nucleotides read TGTGCCAGCAGTGCTATCTCGAGGAACACTGAAGCTTTCTTT. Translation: CASSAISRNTEAFF.

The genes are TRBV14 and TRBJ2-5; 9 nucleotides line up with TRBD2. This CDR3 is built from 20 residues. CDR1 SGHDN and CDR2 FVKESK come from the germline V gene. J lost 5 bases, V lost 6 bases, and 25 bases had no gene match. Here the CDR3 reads CASSAWTGLRLAGRGETQYF. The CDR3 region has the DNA TGTGCCAGCAGTGCCTGGACAGGTTTGCGGCTAGCGGGGCGAGGGGAGACCCAGTACTTC.

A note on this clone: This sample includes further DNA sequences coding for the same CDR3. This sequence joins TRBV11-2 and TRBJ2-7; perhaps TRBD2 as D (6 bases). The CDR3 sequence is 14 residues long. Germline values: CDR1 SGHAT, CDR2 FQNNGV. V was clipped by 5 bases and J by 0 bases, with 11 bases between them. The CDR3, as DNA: TGTGCCAGCAGCCCCAGACTAGACTCCTACGAGCAGTACTTC. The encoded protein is CASSPRLDSYEQYF. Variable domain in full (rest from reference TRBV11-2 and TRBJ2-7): EAGVAQSPRYKIIEKRQSVAFWCNPISGHATLYWYQQILGQGPKLLIQFQNNGVVDDSQLPKDRFSAERLKGVDSTLKIQPAKLEDSAVYLCASSPRLDSYEQYFGPGTRLTVT.